These 30 T cell receptor beta chains originate from one sample sequenced in a study of shared clonotypes between healthy human individuals. Repertoires were generated with immunoSEQ multiplex PCR, while TCRdb's copy carries only in-frame clones and drops some. This sample carries approximately 1,000,000 clones, around 78% of them seen once, and the ten largest clones take more than 0.5%. Sequenced input: memory CD4+ T cells from PBMCs. Subset of the sample: CD45RA-negative fraction. These receptors all come from a man aged 18 to 35 in good health. Some clones in this sample may be carry-over from other donors' samples.

This clone has only a few counts. The chain has TRBV30 and TRBJ1-1, with no clear D. Trimming took 4 bases from V and 1 from J, leaving 10 bases between them. Germline V lookup: CDR1 GTSNPN, CDR2 SVGIG (reference sequence). The CDR3 is made up of 13 amino acids. CDR3 residues: CAWILRRNTEAFF. The CDR3 bases are TGTGCCTGGATACTAAGGAGGAACACTGAAGCTTTCTTT.

V and J are TRBV6-6 and TRBJ1-2, with D tentatively TRBD1 (6 bases). The CDR3 is made up of 13 amino acids. V was pared by 6 bases and J by 8 bases, with 16 bases between. The germline V gene has CDR1 MNHNY and CDR2 SVGAGI (reference sequence). The CDR3 DNA reads as TGTGCCAGCAGCTCGTCAGGGGCGGGAGGCTACACCTTC. It encodes CASSSSGAGGYTF.

V is TRBV7-2 and J is TRBJ2-4; TRBD1 aligns across 8 bases. The V gene end was trimmed by 5 bases and the J gene end by 3 bases; junction bases not matched to a gene: 6. The CDR3 length is 15 residues. The V gene's germline CDR1 is SGHTA and CDR2 FQGNSA. CDR3 sequence (DNA): TGTGCCAGCAGCCCCAGGGGGCCGGGCAAAAACATTCAGTACTTC. This sequence encodes CASSPRGPGKNIQYF.

This clone has only a few counts. The chain has TRBV27 and TRBJ2-1; TRBD2 is a possible D gene (5 bases). The germline CDR1 and CDR2 sequences are MNHEY and SMNVEV (reference sequence). The V and J ends lost 2 bases and 3 bases respectively, with 8 bases between them. The CDR3 has 14 amino acids. The CDR3 DNA follows: TGTGCCAGCAGTTTAGGGCGGGTCTACAATGAGCAGTTCTTC. Its translation is CASSLGRVYNEQFF.

This clone was seen repeatedly, ten times or more. Other DNA sequences in the sample encode the same CDR3. CDR3 sequence reads: CASSGLAGVTDTQYF. The CDR3 DNA follows: TGTGCCAGCAGTGGACTAGCGGGAGTCACAGATACGCAGTATTTT. V is TRBV2 and J is TRBJ2-3; the match to TRBD2 covers 12 bases. CDR3 length: 15 amino acids. The V segment lost 4 bases and the J segment 2 bases; nucleotides outside the gene matches: 1. Per germline, CDR1 SNHLY and CDR2 FYNNEI.

The J gene is TRBJ2-3, the V gene TRBV5-1; TRBD2 matches at 10 bases. This CDR3 comprises 16 residues. V lost 4 bases to trimming and J lost 0 bases; unmatched junction nucleotides: 5. Germline V gene lookup returns CDR1 SGHRS and CDR2 YFSETQ. Written as DNA, the CDR3 is TGCGCCAGCAGCCCCTGGACTAGCGGAAGCACAGATACGCAGTATTTT. Protein sequence: CASSPWTSGSTDTQYF.

This clone has only a few counts. This chain connects TRBV19 to TRBJ1-1; no firm D call. This CDR3 spans 14 amino acids. CDR1 is LNHDA, CDR2 SQIVND, per germline (reference sequence). Trimming left V 3 bases short and J 1 base short, with 9 bases between. CDR3 sequence: CASSMVGRNTEAFF. The CDR3 DNA is TGTGCCAGTAGTATGGTCGGTCGGAACACTGAAGCTTTCTTT.

The DNA of the CDR3 is TGTGCCAGCAGTTTGATGGGACAGGGCACCTACGAGCAGTACTTC. This sequence encodes CASSLMGQGTYEQYF. V is TRBV28 and J is TRBJ2-7; 9 nucleotides match TRBD1. CDR3 size: 15 residues. Germline CDR1 MDHEN, CDR2 SYDVKM. V lost 3 bases and J lost 2; bases outside the gene matches: 5. The full variable domain, in which reference TRBV28 and TRBJ2-7 provide the parts outside the CDR3, is DVKVTQSSRYLVKRTGEKVFLECVQDMDHENMFWYRQDPGLGLRLIYFSYDVKMKEKGDIPEGYSVSREKKERFSLILESASTNQTSMYLCASSLMGQGTYEQYFGPGTRLTVT.

V usage is TRBV27 and J usage is TRBJ2-1; 7 bases agree with TRBD2. CDR3 size: 16 residues. CDR1 and CDR2 (germline): MNHEY, SMNVEV (reference sequence). V lost 10 bases to trimming and J lost 0 bases; unmatched junction nucleotides: 12. The CDR3 protein is CATPRSSGSSYNEQFF. In nucleotides, the CDR3 is TGTGCCACCCCCAGGTCTAGCGGTAGCTCCTACAATGAGCAGTTCTTC.

J is TRBJ2-7 and V is TRBV28; D gene uncertain. CDR3 length: 12 residues. CDR1 is MDHEN and CDR2 is SYDVKM in the germline V gene. V lost 8 bases to trimming and J lost 3 bases, with 11 bases between them. CDR3 DNA sequence: TGTGCCAGCTCCGACTCAATCTACGAGCAGTACTTC. Its translation: CASSDSIYEQYF.

The V gene is TRBV12-5, the J gene TRBJ2-7; 10 bases are a match to TRBD1. There are 14 residues in the CDR3. The J segment lost 6 bases and the V segment lost 4 bases, leaving 6 bases of the junction unmatched. Germline V gene data show CDR1 as LGHNT and CDR2 as FRNRAP. The CDR3 here is CASGSGQGYGEQYF. CDR3 DNA sequence: TGTGCTAGTGGTTCGGGACAGGGGTACGGCGAGCAGTACTTC.

Comment on this clone: A much larger clone lies a single base off, so this may be a read error. V is TRBV2 and J is TRBJ2-7, with D perhaps TRBD1 or TRBD2 (5 bases each). There are 13 residues in the CDR3. The V gene's germline CDR1 is SNHLY and CDR2 FYNNEI. The CDR3 protein is CATFGTPEYERYF. The CDR3 DNA is TGTGCCACGTTCGGGACGCCAGAGTACGAGCGGTACTTC.

This clone was observed a handful of times. V is TRBV4-1 and J is TRBJ2-6, with 10 bases fitting TRBD2. Germline values: CDR1 MGHRA, CDR2 YSYEKL. This CDR3 has 19 amino acids. V lost 1 base, J lost 0 bases, and 6 bases stayed unmatched. The CDR3 nucleotides are TGCGCCAGCAGCCAAGGGACTAGCGGACTCTACTCTGGGGCCAACGTCCTGACTTTC. It is translated as CASSQGTSGLYSGANVLTF.

This clone was detected many times. The chain joins TRBV20-1 to TRBJ1-1; D call uncertain. V dropped 3 bases and J dropped 7 bases, with 9 bases sitting between them. The CDR3 runs to 11 residues. Germline lookup yields CDR1 DFQATT and CDR2 SNEGSKA (reference sequence). CDR3 coding DNA: TGCAGTGCTAGTGCCAGAGATGAAGCTTTCTTT. This translates into CSASARDEAFF.

Concerning this clone itself: The sample has other DNA sequences that encode this CDR3 too. The J gene is TRBJ2-7, the V gene TRBV5-6; D uncertain. CDR3 length: 12 amino acids. Trimming took 2 bases from V and 3 from J, leaving 6 bases between them. The germline CDR1 and CDR2 sequences are SGHDT and YYEEEE. Here the CDR3 reads CASSFGFYEQYF. The CDR3 DNA sequence: TGTGCCAGCAGCTTCGGCTTCTACGAGCAGTACTTC.

The chain combines TRBV7-3 with TRBJ2-2; 9 nucleotides line up with TRBD1. The CDR3 length is 18 residues. V shed 5 bases and J 4 bases; nucleotides not matched to a gene: 14. Germline CDR1 SGHTA, CDR2 FQGTGA. CDR3 sequence (DNA): TGTGCCAGCAGCCCCCGGCCAGGACAGGGGTTTAGCACCGGGGAGCTGTTTTTT. It is translated as CASSPRPGQGFSTGELFF.

This chain links TRBV9 with TRBJ2-3; D is uncertain. The germline V gene encodes CDR1 SGDLS and CDR2 YYNGEE. V was clipped by 3 bases and J by 0 bases, with 5 bases between them. This CDR3 comprises 13 residues. CDR3 nucleotide sequence: TGTGCCAGCAGCGGTACTAGCACAGATACGCAGTATTTT. Its translation: CASSGTSTDTQYF.

CDR3 sequence: CAWSSGGYGSPLHF. CDR3 nucleotides: TGTGCCTGGAGCTCTGGGGGCTACGGGTCACCCCTCCACTTT. This chain joins TRBV30 and TRBJ1-6, with D possibly TRBD1 on 6 matching bases. The germline V and J ends were trimmed by 3 bases and 10 bases, with 16 bases remaining between them. This CDR3 has 14 amino acids. Per the germline V gene, CDR1 is GTSNPN and CDR2 is SVGIG (reference sequence).

This chain uses TRBV7-3 with TRBJ2-5; D gene uncertain. Deletions cut 1 base from V and 5 bases from J, with 14 bases between. From germline, CDR1 is SGHTA and CDR2 FQGTGA. The CDR3 is made up of 15 amino acids. This CDR3 is CASSLMDSGGETQYF. DNA of the CDR3: TGTGCCAGCAGCTTAATGGATTCGGGCGGCGAGACCCAGTACTTC.

The chain couples TRBV5-1 to TRBJ2-1; 9 nucleotides align to TRBD1. This CDR3 is 15 amino acids long. The trim removed 0 bases at V and 6 bases at J, leaving 4 bases unmatched. Germline assignment: CDR1 SGHRS and CDR2 YFSETQ. This CDR3 reads CASSLGDREGNEQFF. DNA of the CDR3: TGCGCCAGCAGCTTGGGGGACAGGGAGGGCAATGAGCAGTTCTTC.

V and J are TRBV18 and TRBJ1-3; no reliable D call. The CDR3 is 14 residues long. The germline V and J ends were trimmed by 1 base and 0 bases, with 4 bases remaining between them. Per germline, CDR1 KGHSH and CDR2 LQKENI. The DNA for the CDR3 is TGTGCCAGCTCACCACTGACCTCTGGAAACACCATATATTTT. Translated, it gives CASSPLTSGNTIYF.

This clone was found once. The V gene is TRBV29-1, the J gene TRBJ2-5; 9 positions match TRBD1. CDR3 length equals 17 residues. J was trimmed by 2 bases and V by 0 bases; bases with no gene match: 10. Germline values: CDR1 SQVTM, CDR2 ANQGSEA. CDR3 sequence: CSVEDLGDRGLQETQYF. In DNA, the CDR3 is TGCAGCGTTGAAGATCTAGGAGACAGGGGGTTACAAGAGACCCAGTACTTC.

This clone appeared a few times. V gene TRBV28 combines with J gene TRBJ2-1; D ambiguous. Deletions cut 5 bases from V and 5 bases from J, with 13 bases between. The CDR3 runs 14 residues. Germline V CDR1 and CDR2: MDHEN, SYDVKM. The CDR3 DNA reads TGTGCCAGCAGTGCCTTATGGCAGAACAATGAGCAGTTCTTC. Its translation: CASSALWQNNEQFF.

The gene calls are TRBV18 and TRBJ2-2; the D is unclear. The CDR3 covers 16 residues. Germline V gives CDR1 KGHSH, CDR2 LQKENI. V lost 1 base and J 0 bases, leaving 9 bases between the germline ends. CDR3 amino acids: CASSPLLATNTGELFF. CDR3 bases: TGTGCCAGCTCACCACTATTGGCTACGAACACCGGGGAGCTGTTTTTT.

The V and J genes are TRBV5-5 and TRBJ2-3, with D perhaps assigned TRBD1 or TRBD2 (5 bases each). CDR1 is SGHKS, CDR2 YYEKEE, per germline (reference sequence). V lost 0 bases and J lost 0, with 11 bases in between. The CDR3 has 16 residues. As DNA, the CDR3 is TGTGCCAGCAGCTTGGATCGGGGCTCTAGCACAGATACGCAGTATTTT. This codes for CASSLDRGSSTDTQYF.

The chain recombines TRBV30 with TRBJ1-1, with D possibly being TRBD1 (6 bases). CDR3 length equals 12 residues. The germline V gene has CDR1 GTSNPN and CDR2 SVGIG (reference sequence). Trimming took 0 bases from V and 8 from J, leaving 10 bases between them. CDR3 DNA sequence: TGTGCCTGGAGTGTGCAGGGGAGGGAAGCTTTCTTT. Protein: CAWSVQGREAFF. Filled out from reference TRBV30 and TRBJ1-1, the complete variable domain reads SQTIHQWPATLVQPVGSPLSLECTVEGTSNPNLYWYRQAAGRGLQLLFYSVGIGQISSEVPQNLSASRPQDRQFILSSKKLLLSDSGFYLCAWSVQGREAFFGQGTRLTVV.

The genes are TRBV5-4 and TRBJ2-3; D might be TRBD2 (7 bases). The CDR3 is 17 amino acids. Per germline, CDR1 SGHNT and CDR2 YYREEE (reference sequence). Trimming stripped 4 bases from V and 3 bases from J, with 21 bases between. CDR3 bases: TGTGCCAGCAGCCCGGGGGGAGCGGGACAAGGAACAGATACGCAGTATTTT. Its protein is CASSPGGAGQGTDTQYF.

The chain employs TRBV29-1 and TRBJ2-1; perhaps D is TRBD1 or TRBD2 (6 bases each). This CDR3 is 14 amino acids long. The germline V and J ends were trimmed by 6 bases and 8 bases, with 20 bases remaining between them. CDR1 is SQVTM, CDR2 ANQGSEA, per germline. Here the CDR3 reads CSVLGGSGVDEQFF. The CDR3 DNA reads as TGCAGCGTCCTAGGGGGGAGTGGCGTAGATGAGCAGTTCTTC.

V usage is TRBV2 and J usage is TRBJ2-5; 10 positions agree with TRBD2. The J segment lost 2 bases and the V segment lost 4 bases, leaving 4 bases of the junction unmatched. This CDR3 has 15 residues. Germline-derived CDR1 and CDR2 are SNHLY and FYNNEI. The CDR3 sequence is CASSGGLAEQETQYF. DNA for the CDR3: TGTGCCAGCAGTGGAGGACTAGCGGAACAAGAGACCCAGTACTTC.

This clone appeared a single time. Other nucleotide sequences from this sample produce the same CDR3. The chain is built from TRBV9 and TRBJ1-3; the D gene is possibly TRBD1 (6 bases). With 0 bases removed from V and 4 bases from J, the gap between germline ends came to 14 bases. This CDR3 region has 16 residues. Germline loops: CDR1 SGDLS, CDR2 YYNGEE. The CDR3 nucleotides are TGTGCCAGCAGCGTAGCTGTGGGGGGCCCAGGAAACACCATATATTTT. It is translated as CASSVAVGGPGNTIYF.